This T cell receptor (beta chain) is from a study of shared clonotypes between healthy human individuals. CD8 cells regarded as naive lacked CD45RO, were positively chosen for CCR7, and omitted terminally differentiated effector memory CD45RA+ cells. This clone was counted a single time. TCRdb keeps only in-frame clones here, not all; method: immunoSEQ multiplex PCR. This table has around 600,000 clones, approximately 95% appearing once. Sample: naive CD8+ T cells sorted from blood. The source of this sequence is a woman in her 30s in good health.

The CDR3 loop reads CASSSRQGGYYGYTF. DNA for the CDR3: TGTGCCAGCAGCTCTCGACAGGGGGGATACTATGGCTACACCTTC. This sequence joins TRBV14 and TRBJ1-2, with 9 bases matching TRBD1. Trimming removed 5 bases from V and 3 bases from J; junction bases left unmatched: 7. Germline values: CDR1 SGHDN, CDR2 FVKESK. The CDR3 is 15 residues long.